These 18 T cell receptor beta chains were all obtained from the same sample, sequenced in a study of human T cells and chemical hapten exposure (dated by TCRdb to about 2021). Sample time point, as interpreted from the label and publication: pre-sensitization, week 0. The treatment or condition label, read with the paper, signifies: therapeutic diphenylcyclopropenone sensitization with weekly scalp DPC. The library was built by means of RACE. The reads were generated on a NextSeq 500. The public reads were run again by TCRdb, first through fastp at Q25 and then through MiXCR, and only productive beta chains were kept. Each record represents a unique CDR3 protein, reported with the most common genes and DNA among its rows. This sample comprises roughly 250,000 distinct CDR3 sequences, more than 6.5% of them detected only once. The ten largest clones represent about 2.5% of the sample. The specimen comprised whole blood, sampled in connection with sensitization to the hapten diphenylcyclopropenone (DPC). Receptor source: a middle-aged woman with alopecia areata. Some clones in this sample may be carry-over from other donors' samples.

J is TRBJ2-1 and V is TRBV2, with D possibly being TRBD2 (5 bases). CDR3 length: 13 amino acids. Deletions cut 6 bases from V and 2 bases from J, with 8 bases between. The V gene's germline CDR1 is SNHLY and CDR2 FYNNEI. The CDR3 loop reads CASSGITYNEQFF. The CDR3 region has the DNA TGTGCCAGCAGCGGGATTACCTACAATGAGCAGTTCTTC.

The rearrangement links TRBV12-3 or TRBV12-4 to TRBJ2-3; 8 bases align to TRBD1. The CDR3 totals 16 residues. V lost 5 bases and J lost 4; bases outside the gene matches: 11. This CDR3 reads CASSLRPGGLSDTQYF. CDR3 nucleotide sequence: TGTGCCAGCAGTCTTCGGCCAGGGGGCCTCTCAGATACGCAGTATTTT.

This chain connects TRBV27 to TRBJ2-7; 7 bases are shared with TRBD2. Trimming cost V 2 bases and J 0 bases; bases outside gene matches: 7. The length of the CDR3 is 16 residues. The V gene's germline CDR1 is MNHEY and CDR2 SMNVEV (reference sequence). CDR3 nucleotides: TGTGCCAGCAGTTTAATGGGCGGGAGCCCCTCCTACGAGCAGTACTTC. It encodes CASSLMGGSPSYEQYF.

The J gene is TRBJ1-3, the V gene TRBV5-1; 8 nucleotides agree with TRBD1. The CDR3 consists of 13 residues. V lost 4 bases and J lost 4; bases outside the gene matches: 1. Germline CDR1 SGHRS, CDR2 YFSETQ. CDR3 protein: CASSRDRGNTIYF. The CDR3 coding sequence is TGCGCCAGCAGCCGGGACAGGGGAAACACCATATATTTT.

This clonotype was found a few times. V and J are TRBV29-1 and TRBJ2-3; D remains unclear. With 1 base removed from V and 2 bases from J, the gap between germline ends came to 4 bases. The CDR3 runs to 12 residues. Germline values: CDR1 SQVTM, CDR2 ANQGSEA. CDR3 region: CSVEVTTDTQYF. For the CDR3, the DNA is TGCAGCGTTGAAGTTACCACAGATACGCAGTATTTT.

This clonotype was seen a handful of times. The rearrangement joins TRBV4-1 to TRBJ2-2, with 9 bases lining up with TRBD2. The J segment lost 0 bases and the V segment lost 0 bases, leaving 5 bases of the junction unmatched. Germline V lookup: CDR1 MGHRA, CDR2 YSYEKL. The CDR3 covers 18 residues. The CDR3 loop reads CASSQEPSSGANTGELFF. CDR3 nucleotides: TGCGCCAGCAGCCAAGAACCTTCTAGCGGGGCGAACACCGGGGAGCTGTTTTTT.

This clonotype has a handful of counts. For the CDR3, the DNA is TGTGCCAGCAGCAGAGTCGACGGCAGTAATTCACCCCTCCACTTT. This codes for CASSRVDGSNSPLHF. The chain couples TRBV7-9 to TRBJ1-6; D gene ambiguous. V dropped 5 bases and J dropped 6 bases, with 14 bases sitting between them. The CDR3 spans 15 residues. The germline V gene has CDR1 SEHNR and CDR2 FQNEAQ (reference sequence). Based on the CDR3 plus reference TRBV7-9 and TRBJ1-6, the full variable domain is DTGVSQNPRHKITKRGQNVTFRCDPISEHNRLYWYRQTLGQGPEFLTYFQNEAQLEKSRLLSDRFSAERPKGSFSTLEIQRTEQGDSAMYLCASSRVDGSNSPLHFGNGTRLTVT.

The chain is built from TRBV11-2 and TRBJ2-3; D is perhaps TRBD2 (5 bases). Germline V gene sequence: CDR1 SGHAT, CDR2 FQNNGV. Trimming cost V 8 bases and J 2 bases, with 8 bases left between them. The CDR3 sequence is 12 residues long. CDR3 nucleotide sequence: TGTGCCAGCGGGAGATACACAGATACGCAGTATTTT. Translation: CASGRYTDTQYF.

To note about this clonotype: A much larger clone is a single base away; this may be a read error. The V call is TRBV3-1, the J call TRBJ2-2, with no clear D. With 4 bases removed from V and 6 bases from J, the gap between germline ends came to 6 bases. Germline CDR1 reads LGHDT; CDR2 reads YNNKEL (reference sequence). The CDR3 length is 12 residues. The CDR3 sequence is CASSLGPGELFF. In nucleotides, the CDR3 is TGTGCCAGCAGCCTAGGGCCCGGGGAGCTGTTTTTT.

This clonotype was seen more than once but under ten times. The chain employs TRBV3-1 and TRBJ2-3; 9 nucleotides agree with TRBD2. Germline lookup yields CDR1 LGHDT and CDR2 YNNKEL (reference sequence). There are 16 residues in the CDR3. After removal of 1 base from V and 6 bases from J, the junction contained 8 bases not matched to a gene. The CDR3 protein is CASSQVPSGTRDTQYF. CDR3 coding DNA: TGTGCCAGCAGCCAAGTACCTAGCGGGACTAGGGATACGCAGTATTTT.

The V call is TRBV28, the J call TRBJ2-3; D call uncertain. The CDR3 runs 14 residues. Per the germline V gene, CDR1 is MDHEN and CDR2 is SYDVKM. Trimming cost V 1 base and J 5 bases, with 10 bases left between them. The CDR3, as DNA: TGTGCCAGCAGTTTATCCACTACGCGAGATACGCAGTATTTT. Protein product: CASSLSTTRDTQYF.

This clonotype was counted a few times. This chain joins TRBV20-1 and TRBJ2-7, with 8 bases identical to TRBD1. The CDR3 has 13 residues. The V and J ends lost 0 bases and 4 bases, in that order; junction bases with no gene match: 2. Germline CDR1 DFQATT, CDR2 SNEGSKA (reference sequence). CDR3 nucleotides: TGCAGTGCTAGAGATCACAGGGGGTACGAGCAGTACTTC. Translating it yields CSARDHRGYEQYF.

The table lists this clonotype with a few counts. The V and J genes are TRBV27 and TRBJ2-2, with D uncertain. Per germline, CDR1 MNHEY and CDR2 SMNVEV (reference sequence). This CDR3 has 14 amino acids. V shed 2 bases and J shed 3 bases, with 7 bases lying between them. The CDR3 here is CASSLKGYTGELFF. CDR3 coding DNA: TGTGCCAGCAGTTTAAAGGGTTACACCGGGGAGCTGTTTTTT.

Points on this clonotype: A much larger clone lies a single base off, so this may be a read error. The chain is built from TRBV10-3 and TRBJ1-5; unclear D gene. Germline V CDR1 and CDR2: ENHRY, SYGVKD. This CDR3 comprises 12 residues. CDR3 residues: CAISDSNRPQHF. CDR3 bases: TGTGCCATCAGTGATAGCAATCGGCCCCAGCATTTT.

The chain combines TRBV28 with TRBJ1-5, with D hard to call. V shed 8 bases and J shed 7 bases, with 12 bases lying between them. The CDR3 is 12 residues long. Germline CDR1 reads MDHEN; CDR2 reads SYDVKM. The CDR3 DNA sequence: TGTGCCAGCCGGGAGGGCGGCCAGCCCCAGCATTTT. This encodes CASREGGQPQHF.

The V call is TRBV5-1, the J call TRBJ2-2; D remains ambiguous. CDR1 SGHRS and CDR2 YFSETQ come from the germline V gene. The CDR3 loop spans 15 amino acids. With 5 bases removed from V and 2 bases from J, the gap between germline ends came to 13 bases. The CDR3 loop reads CASRPSGPNTGELFF. CDR3 DNA sequence: TGCGCCAGCAGGCCTTCCGGACCCAACACCGGGGAGCTGTTTTTT.

There are many counts of this clonotype. The chain uses TRBV5-6 and TRBJ2-2; TRBD2 agrees at 15 bases. CDR1 and CDR2 from the germline V gene are SGHDT and YYEEEE. V lost 4 bases, J lost 5 bases, and 9 bases stayed unmatched. The CDR3 totals 18 residues. The CDR3 protein is CASSQPGLAGGWTGELFF. CDR3 DNA: TGTGCCAGCAGCCAACCGGGACTAGCGGGAGGTTGGACCGGGGAGCTGTTTTTT.

The chain links TRBV12-3 or TRBV12-4 to TRBJ1-1, with TRBD1 identical over 7 bases. The CDR3 has 15 residues. Trimming at V came to 7 bases and at J to 0 bases, leaving 8 bases not matched to a gene. The CDR3 region has the DNA TGTGCCAGCACCCCCGCAGGGGGGCTGAACACTGAAGCTTTCTTT. Translated: CASTPAGGLNTEAFF.